Listed here are 30 T cell receptor beta chains from one sample, sequenced in a study of blood T cell repertoires in COVID-19. The assay was immunoSEQ multiplex PCR, and TCRdb's table has in-frame clones only and misses some. The table shows 140,000 to 150,000 clones, with about 85% occurring only once. Material for sequencing was peripheral blood. These receptors were taken from a woman aged 40 to 49 with active or convalescent COVID-19.

This chain links TRBV29-1 with TRBJ1-1; 7 bases are shared with TRBD1. This CDR3 region has 13 residues. The V and J ends lost 6 bases and 6 bases, in that order; junction bases with no gene match: 10. Per the germline V gene, CDR1 is SQVTM and CDR2 is ANQGSEA. For the CDR3, the DNA is TGCAGCGTCAGGACAGGCCCCGGCGCTGAAGCTTTCTTT. This encodes CSVRTGPGAEAFF.

The V and J genes are TRBV19 and TRBJ1-1; TRBD1 matches 10 bases. This CDR3 comprises 16 residues. In germline, CDR1 is LNHDA, CDR2 SQIVND (reference sequence). Trimming cost V 4 bases and J 2 bases; bases outside gene matches: 7. CDR3 protein: CASSKIRDRGNTEAFF. CDR3 bases: TGTGCCAGTAGTAAGATAAGGGACAGGGGCAACACTGAAGCTTTCTTT.

The chain links TRBV9 to TRBJ2-1; D perhaps matches TRBD1 (6 bases). Trimming shortened V by 0 bases and J by 7 bases, and 14 bases separated the two germline ends. The CDR3 consists of 15 residues. Germline values: CDR1 SGDLS, CDR2 YYNGEE. CDR3 nucleotides: TGTGCCAGCAGCGTAGCAGGGGCCCCGGCGAATGAGCAGTTCTTC. Its protein product is CASSVAGAPANEQFF.

The chain links TRBV6-5 to TRBJ2-7; 9 bases map to TRBD1. The CDR3 contains 15 residues. Germline V CDR1 and CDR2: MNHEY, SVGAGI. The junction had 5 bases not matched to a gene; V was cut back by 3 bases and J by 2 bases. CDR3 coding DNA: TGTGCCAGCAGTTATAATAGGGACAGGGCCTACGAGCAGTACTTC. Encoded protein: CASSYNRDRAYEQYF.

The chain has TRBV27 and TRBJ2-7; D is perhaps TRBD1 (6 bases). This CDR3 comprises 13 residues. Per germline, CDR1 MNHEY and CDR2 SMNVEV (reference sequence). The ends were cut back, 6 bases at V and 3 bases at J, with 12 bases in the middle. The DNA for the CDR3 is TGTGCCAGCAGAAGGACAGATCTCTACGAGCAGTACTTC. Its translation is CASRRTDLYEQYF.

The V gene is TRBV4-3, the J gene TRBJ2-2; 7 bases line up with TRBD1. V shed 3 bases and J 2 bases; nucleotides not matched to a gene: 6. Germline V lookup: CDR1 LGHNA, CDR2 YSLEER. This CDR3 is built from 16 residues. CDR3 bases: TGCGCCAGCAGCCAGACCGGGACAGACAACACCGGGGAGCTGTTTTTT. This translates into CASSQTGTDNTGELFF.

The chain combines TRBV2 with TRBJ1-2; TRBD1 might be the D (5 bases). Germline CDR1 SNHLY, CDR2 FYNNEI. V lost 3 bases and J lost 2, with 13 bases in between. This CDR3 is built from 15 residues. CDR3 nucleotides: TGTGCCAGCAGTGAGGGGCCCGAACGGAACTATGGCTACACCTTC. Translation: CASSEGPERNYGYTF.

The chain recombines TRBV6-2 or TRBV6-3 with TRBJ2-2; 12 bases agree with TRBD2. Germline V gives CDR1 MNHEY, CDR2 SVGEGT. There are 16 residues in the CDR3. V lost 5 bases and J lost 6; bases outside the gene matches: 7. The CDR3 protein is CASSRYASGRAGELFF. CDR3 coding DNA: TGTGCCAGCAGTCGGTACGCTAGCGGGAGGGCCGGGGAGCTGTTTTTT.

This clone was seen many times. The V gene is TRBV6-4, the J gene TRBJ2-2, with D maybe TRBD1 (5 bases). The CDR3 contains 15 residues. V was trimmed by 2 bases and J by 5 bases, leaving 12 bases between them. In germline, CDR1 is MRHNA, CDR2 SNTAGT. The CDR3 DNA reads as TGTGCCAGCAGTGACCACCAGGGCGGAACCGGGGAGCTGTTTTTT. Its translation: CASSDHQGGTGELFF.

The chain is built from TRBV7-2 and TRBJ2-3; 9 nucleotides align to TRBD2. The germline V gene encodes CDR1 SGHTA and CDR2 FQGNSA. The ends lost 2 bases at V and 0 bases at J; junction bases unmatched: 12. The CDR3 sequence is 19 residues long. The CDR3 DNA follows: TGTGCCAGCAGCTTAATGCGAGTACGTAGCGGGAGTAGCACAGATACGCAGTATTTT. Protein sequence: CASSLMRVRSGSSTDTQYF.

This chain links TRBV19 with TRBJ2-1; 14 nucleotides agree with TRBD2. V was pared by 6 bases and J by 5 bases, with 6 bases of the junction left unmatched. This CDR3 has 16 amino acids. Germline CDR1 and CDR2: LNHDA and SQIVND (reference sequence). CDR3 loop: CASSPTSGRVNNEQFF. The CDR3 coding sequence is TGTGCCAGTAGCCCGACTAGCGGGAGGGTTAACAATGAGCAGTTCTTC.

The chain links TRBV10-3 to TRBJ1-4, with 9 positions matching TRBD1. The CDR3 extends over 13 amino acids. Germline V gene data show CDR1 as ENHRY and CDR2 as SYGVKD. The V segment lost 0 bases and the J segment 10 bases; nucleotides outside the gene matches: 0. CDR3 sequence reads: CAISESTGGKLFF. The CDR3 DNA follows: TGTGCCATCAGTGAGTCGACAGGGGGAAAACTGTTTTTT.

The CDR3 DNA sequence: TGTGCCAGCAGCGGACCGGAAGGGACTAGCGGGGGATGGGGAGAGACCCAGTACTTC. Amino acid sequence: CASSGPEGTSGGWGETQYF. This chain links TRBV11-2 with TRBJ2-5; 14 positions agree with TRBD2. Per germline, CDR1 SGHAT and CDR2 FQNNGV. V lost 5 bases to trimming and J lost 4 bases; unmatched junction nucleotides: 15. The CDR3 totals 19 residues.

The chain is built from TRBV6-5 and TRBJ1-1, with D unclear. This CDR3 region has 14 residues. CDR1 MNHEY and CDR2 SVGAGI come from the germline V gene. The V end was cut by 0 bases, the J end by 0 bases, with 5 bases between. The CDR3 sequence is CASSYSQVNTEAFF. CDR3 bases: TGTGCCAGCAGTTACTCCCAGGTGAACACTGAAGCTTTCTTT.

CDR3 sequence reads: CASSPFLPETQYF. CDR3 in DNA: TGTGCCAGCAGCCCGTTTCTCCCGGAGACCCAGTACTTC. This chain connects TRBV7-2 to TRBJ2-5; D call uncertain. Per germline, CDR1 SGHTA and CDR2 FQGNSA. The CDR3 is made up of 13 amino acids. The V and J ends lost 5 bases and 5 bases respectively, with 12 bases between them.

The V and J genes are TRBV5-4 and TRBJ1-5; D gene unclear. V lost 0 bases, J lost 4 bases, and 8 bases lay in between. CDR3 size: 14 residues. Germline CDR1 and CDR2: SGHNT and YYREEE (reference sequence). CDR3 sequence reads: CASSLDRVNQPQHF. The CDR3 DNA sequence: TGTGCCAGCAGCTTGGATCGGGTAAATCAGCCCCAGCATTTT.

J is TRBJ2-7 and V is TRBV3-1 (or the pseudogene TRBV3-2), with 9 bases aligning to TRBD1. The CDR3 has 15 amino acids. Per the germline V gene, CDR1 is LGHDT and CDR2 is YNNKEL (reference sequence). The V segment lost 3 bases and the J segment 1 base; nucleotides outside the gene matches: 4. The CDR3 region is CASSHTGGRSYEQYF. In nucleotides, the CDR3 is TGTGCCAGCAGCCATACAGGGGGCCGTTCCTACGAGCAGTACTTC.

V and J are TRBV7-2 and TRBJ2-5, with 9 nucleotides matching TRBD2. Germline V gives CDR1 SGHTA, CDR2 FQGNSA. This CDR3 has 16 residues. V lost 5 bases, J lost 5 bases, and 12 bases stayed unmatched. This CDR3 is CASSPSAGGPWETQYF. The CDR3 nucleotides are TGTGCCAGCAGCCCAAGCGCGGGAGGGCCTTGGGAGACCCAGTACTTC.

The chain employs TRBV19 and TRBJ2-3, with no clear D. Trimming took 4 bases from V and 4 from J, leaving 12 bases between them. This CDR3 spans 14 amino acids. Germline V CDR1 and CDR2: LNHDA, SQIVND (reference sequence). The CDR3 nucleotides are TGTGCCAGTAGTAGGTTGTTTGGCCCAGATACGCAGTATTTT. Translating gives CASSRLFGPDTQYF.

This chain uses TRBV7-9 with TRBJ2-3; 9 positions agree with TRBD2. V dropped 5 bases and J dropped 0; count of bases not matched to a gene: 6. This CDR3 spans 16 amino acids. The germline CDR1 and CDR2 sequences are SEHNR and FQNEAQ (reference sequence). The DNA of the CDR3 is TGTGCCAGCAGCCCCCCGACTAGCGGTAGCACAGATACGCAGTATTTT. This sequence encodes CASSPPTSGSTDTQYF.

V is TRBV18 and J is TRBJ2-3; 7 nucleotides agree with TRBD1. Germline V lookup: CDR1 KGHSH, CDR2 LQKENI. J was trimmed by 2 bases and V by 5 bases; bases with no gene match: 4. The CDR3 totals 14 residues. The CDR3 reads CASSSQGITDTQYF. The CDR3 coding sequence is TGTGCCAGCTCATCACAGGGGATCACAGATACGCAGTATTTT.

The V and J genes are TRBV5-1 and TRBJ1-2; 7 bases map to TRBD1. Germline trimming cut 0 bases from V and 8 bases from J; bases unmatched to any gene: 4. CDR1 is SGHRS and CDR2 is YFSETQ in the germline V gene. The CDR3 totals 13 residues. The CDR3 DNA sequence: TGCGCCAGCAGCTTGGAGGGGGCGCGGGGCTACACCTTC. This encodes CASSLEGARGYTF.

The CDR3 region has the DNA TGTGCCAGCTCGAACAGGGGGCTTCAGCCCCAGCATTTT. Protein: CASSNRGLQPQHF. The rearrangement joins TRBV3-1 (or the pseudogene TRBV3-2) to TRBJ1-5; 9 bases align to TRBD1. Germline values: CDR1 LGHDT, CDR2 YNNKEL (reference sequence). V lost 8 bases to trimming and J lost 6 bases; unmatched junction nucleotides: 5. The CDR3 is 13 amino acids.

This chain joins TRBV28 and TRBJ1-1; a possible D gene is TRBD1 (5 bases). Germline CDR1 and CDR2: MDHEN and SYDVKM. This CDR3 has 13 residues. Trimming pared 7 bases from V and 5 bases from J, leaving 14 bases between. For the CDR3, the DNA is TGTGCCAGCACCCGGGGGAGGCGGACTGAAGCTTTCTTT. Translation: CASTRGRRTEAFF.

This rearrangement joins TRBV9 to TRBJ1-4; 8 bases match TRBD1. There are 15 residues in the CDR3. Trimming at V came to 4 bases and at J to 8 bases, leaving 10 bases not matched to a gene. The germline V gene encodes CDR1 SGDLS and CDR2 YYNGEE. The CDR3 coding sequence is TGTGCCAGCAGCTCACGGACAGGGTCGGGAGAAAAACTGTTTTTT. Encoded protein: CASSSRTGSGEKLFF.

The chain combines TRBV28 with TRBJ1-1; D is uncertain. The CDR3 has 14 residues. The germline V and J ends were trimmed by 1 base and 3 bases, with 9 bases remaining between them. Germline V gene lookup returns CDR1 MDHEN and CDR2 SYDVKM. The CDR3 DNA reads TGTGCCAGCAGTTTATTACCCAGATACACTGAAGCTTTCTTT. Residues: CASSLLPRYTEAFF.

The chain carries TRBV28 and TRBJ1-1; 10 nucleotides align to TRBD1. The V gene's germline CDR1 is MDHEN and CDR2 SYDVKM. This CDR3 is 15 amino acids long. Losses at the gene ends were 6 bases for V and 4 bases for J; bases not matched to a gene: 8. The CDR3 here is CASSRPRTGGTEAFF. The CDR3 bases are TGTGCCAGCAGCCGCCCAAGGACAGGGGGCACTGAAGCTTTCTTT.

J is TRBJ2-7 and V is TRBV19, with 9 bases fitting TRBD1. The CDR3 length is 15 residues. V shed 6 bases and J 5 bases; nucleotides not matched to a gene: 11. From germline, CDR1 is LNHDA and CDR2 SQIVND (reference sequence). DNA of the CDR3: TGTGCCAGTAGCCCCCGGTTGGGACAGGGAAACGAGCAGTACTTC. As protein: CASSPRLGQGNEQYF.

The rearrangement joins TRBV27 to TRBJ1-5; D is ambiguous. CDR1 and CDR2 (germline): MNHEY, SMNVEV (reference sequence). This CDR3 contains 8 residues. V lost 7 bases to trimming and J lost 14 bases, with 6 bases between them. The CDR3 DNA is TGTGCCAGCACCCTAAAGCATTTT. Translation gives CASTLKHF.

The rearrangement links TRBV15 to TRBJ2-7, with 8 positions matching TRBD2. V was clipped by 3 bases and J by 2 bases; unmatched bases: 12. The CDR3 runs to 17 residues. The germline gives CDR1 LNHNV, CDR2 YYDKDF (reference sequence). CDR3 sequence: CATSRGAGGRSTYEQYF. CDR3 nucleotides: TGTGCCACCAGCAGGGGAGCGGGCGGGAGGAGCACCTACGAGCAGTACTTC.